Presented here are 29 T cell receptor beta chains from one specimen sequenced in a study of cytomegalovirus exposure and HLA in healthy donors (dated by TCRdb to about 2017). The method was the immunoSEQ multiplex PCR assay. The multiplex PCR relied on a mix of 60 forward primers for TCR Vbeta segments and 13 reverse primers for TCR Jbeta segments. TCRdb re-hosts the immuneACCESS table, in-frame sequences only. Its copies lack some clones; in the studies checked, an unresolved V gene accounts for under half of them, and the cause for the rest is not known. This sample holds 180,000 or so clones; 76% were observed only once. The biggest ten clones account for around 1.5% of the sample. Sequencing was done on a sample of PBMCs. These TCRs come from a man between 18 and 35 years old in good health and CMV-seronegative.

The chain carries TRBV5-1 and TRBJ2-5, with D perhaps TRBD1 (6 bases). The CDR3 runs 16 residues. The V end was cut by 4 bases, the J end by 5 bases, with 21 bases between. The germline gives CDR1 SGHRS, CDR2 YFSETQ. The CDR3 loop is CASSLYRTASRETQYF. The DNA of the CDR3 is TGCGCCAGCAGCCTATACCGGACAGCCTCTCGGGAGACCCAGTACTTC.

The chain recombines TRBV15 with TRBJ2-7, with 7 bases aligning to TRBD2. Germline values: CDR1 LNHNV, CDR2 YYDKDF (reference sequence). The CDR3 contains 15 residues. The V segment lost 3 bases and the J segment 4 bases; nucleotides outside the gene matches: 9. CDR3 sequence (DNA): TGTGCCACCAGCAGGGGGGGGTTGTTCTCATACGAGCAGTACTTC. Its translation is CATSRGGLFSYEQYF.

V and J are TRBV7-9 and TRBJ2-5; tentatively, D is TRBD2 (5 bases). The germline CDR1 and CDR2 sequences are SEHNR and FQNEAQ (reference sequence). Deletions cut 5 bases from V and 0 bases from J, with 10 bases between. The CDR3 is 14 residues long. The chain's CDR3 is CASSPQRYQETQYF. CDR3 DNA sequence: TGTGCCAGCAGCCCTCAGCGGTACCAAGAGACCCAGTACTTC. Full variable domain (rest looked up from reference TRBV7-9 and TRBJ2-5): DTGVSQNPRHKITKRGQNVTFRCDPISEHNRLYWYRQTLGQGPEFLTYFQNEAQLEKSRLLSDRFSAERPKGSFSTLEIQRTEQGDSAMYLCASSPQRYQETQYFGPGTRLLVL.

V gene TRBV28 combines with J gene TRBJ1-5; D gene uncertain. The germline gives CDR1 MDHEN, CDR2 SYDVKM. Trimming removed 3 bases at V and 6 bases at J, with 12 bases between. This CDR3 is 14 amino acids long. This CDR3 is CASSFGWGGQPQHF. CDR3 coding DNA: TGTGCCAGCAGTTTTGGATGGGGAGGTCAGCCCCAGCATTTT.

The rearrangement links TRBV10-3 to TRBJ2-7, with D tentatively TRBD1 (6 bases). The CDR3 totals 13 residues. Germline V CDR1 and CDR2: ENHRY, SYGVKD. V lost 11 bases and J 4 bases, leaving 18 bases between the germline ends. The CDR3 sequence is CAGGGDTSYEQYF. The CDR3 nucleotides are TGTGCCGGCGGTGGGGACACCTCTTACGAGCAGTACTTC.

The rearrangement links TRBV28 to TRBJ2-1; TRBD1 aligns across 9 bases. Germline CDR1 and CDR2: MDHEN and SYDVKM. With V trimmed by 6 bases and J by 10 bases, 4 bases remained unmatched. The CDR3 has 12 residues. Here the CDR3 reads CASRATGGEQFF. Here the CDR3 DNA reads TGTGCCAGCAGGGCCACAGGGGGCGAGCAGTTCTTC.

The gene calls are TRBV11-2 and TRBJ1-1, with 8 nucleotides matching TRBD1. V shed 3 bases, J shed 1 base, and the junction held 4 bases outside the gene matches. The CDR3 is 15 amino acids. Germline V lookup: CDR1 SGHAT, CDR2 FQNNGV. For the CDR3, the DNA is TGTGCCAGCAGCTTGAGACAGGGGAAGAACACTGAAGCTTTCTTT. As protein: CASSLRQGKNTEAFF.

The DNA of the CDR3 is TGTGCCAGCAGTTCTTTAGCGGGGGGCCACAATGAGCAGTTCTTC. It encodes CASSSLAGGHNEQFF. The chain has TRBV28 and TRBJ2-1; TRBD2 agrees at 10 bases. CDR3 size: 15 residues. The V gene's germline CDR1 is MDHEN and CDR2 SYDVKM. The J segment lost 5 bases and the V segment lost 4 bases, leaving 5 bases of the junction unmatched.

The V call is TRBV5-1, the J call TRBJ2-3, with TRBD2 identical over 7 bases. Germline CDR1 is SGHRS and CDR2 is YFSETQ. With V trimmed by 2 bases and J by 0 bases, 0 bases remained unmatched. The CDR3 runs 14 residues. Here the CDR3 reads CASSLAGSTDTQYF. CDR3 DNA sequence: TGCGCCAGCAGCTTAGCGGGGAGCACAGATACGCAGTATTTT.

This CDR3 is CASSPRAGGETQYF. In nucleotides, the CDR3 is TGTGCCAGCAGCCCGAGAGCGGGGGGTGAAACCCAGTACTTC. The chain combines TRBV9 with TRBJ2-5, with 9 bases identical to TRBD2. The CDR3 has 14 amino acids. V lost 4 bases to trimming and J lost 8 bases; unmatched junction nucleotides: 9. Germline V gives CDR1 SGDLS, CDR2 YYNGEE.

The CDR3 spells CASSRGLGETQYF. CDR3 in DNA: TGTGCCAGTAGTAGGGGCCTGGGAGAGACCCAGTACTTC. The rearrangement links TRBV19 to TRBJ2-5, with D perhaps TRBD1 (5 bases). V lost 4 bases, J lost 4 bases, and 10 bases lay in between. The CDR3 spans 13 residues. Germline assignment: CDR1 LNHDA and CDR2 SQIVND (reference sequence).

The chain carries TRBV18 and TRBJ2-1; TRBD1 matches 7 bases. CDR1 and CDR2 from the germline V gene are KGHSH and LQKENI. V shed 2 bases and J 5 bases; nucleotides not matched to a gene: 6. This CDR3 is built from 15 residues. CDR3 DNA: TGTGCCAGCTCACCAGGGACAGAGGTTAACAATGAGCAGTTCTTC. This sequence encodes CASSPGTEVNNEQFF.

This chain uses TRBV5-6 with TRBJ2-3, with 8 bases aligning to TRBD2. This CDR3 contains 16 residues. V lost 1 base, J lost 6 bases, and 10 bases stayed unmatched. The germline gives CDR1 SGHDT, CDR2 YYEEEE. The CDR3 spells CASSLITSGLRDTQYF. The CDR3 coding sequence is TGTGCCAGCAGCTTGATAACTAGCGGACTTAGGGATACGCAGTATTTT.

This clone was seen a few times. The chain links TRBV28 to TRBJ2-7, with D possibly TRBD1 on 5 matching bases. CDR1 and CDR2 (germline): MDHEN, SYDVKM. Trimming removed 2 bases from V and 5 bases from J, with 13 bases in between. The length of the CDR3 is 14 residues. The CDR3 DNA reads as TGTGCCAGCAGTTTAACCAGGGTTCAAAACGAGCAGTACTTC. Amino acids: CASSLTRVQNEQYF. Full variable domain (outside the CDR3, taken from reference TRBV28 and TRBJ2-7): DVKVTQSSRYLVKRTGEKVFLECVQDMDHENMFWYRQDPGLGLRLIYFSYDVKMKEKGDIPEGYSVSREKKERFSLILESASTNQTSMYLCASSLTRVQNEQYFGPGTRLTVT.

This chain connects TRBV30 to TRBJ1-4; TRBD1 is a possible D gene (6 bases). V shed 3 bases and J shed 3 bases, with 8 bases lying between them. Germline values: CDR1 GTSNPN, CDR2 SVGIG (reference sequence). The CDR3 length is 13 residues. The CDR3 bases are TGTGCCTGGAGCCGACAGGCTAATGAAAAACTGTTTTTT. It encodes CAWSRQANEKLFF.

The J gene is TRBJ2-1, the V gene TRBV30, with TRBD2 identical over 9 bases. V shed 1 base, J shed 5 bases, and the junction held 6 bases outside the gene matches. The CDR3 totals 15 residues. The germline V gene has CDR1 GTSNPN and CDR2 SVGIG (reference sequence). CDR3 bases: TGTGCCTGGAGTGGCCTAGCGGGGCTTGACAATGAGCAGTTCTTC. Translated: CAWSGLAGLDNEQFF.

This chain joins TRBV6-6 and TRBJ1-6; D remains unclear. Deletions cut 2 bases from V and 7 bases from J, with 12 bases between. The CDR3 contains 15 residues. Germline values: CDR1 MNHNY, CDR2 SVGAGI (reference sequence). In DNA form, the CDR3 reads TGTGCCAGCAGTTACGATTTCTCGGGGAATTCACCCCTCCACTTT. This sequence encodes CASSYDFSGNSPLHF.

This chain connects TRBV2 to TRBJ2-5, with 7 bases lining up with TRBD1. The better agreement between TRBJ2-7 and the DNA end casts doubt on the J call. Germline V gene data show CDR1 as SNHLY and CDR2 as FYNNEI. The CDR3 sequence is 14 residues long. CDR3 sequence reads: CASSLGGRGDEQYF. The CDR3 region has the DNA TGTGCCAGCAGTCTAGGGGGCAGGGGAGACGAGCAGTACTTC.

The chain recombines TRBV2 with TRBJ1-6, with 11 bases matching TRBD1. The CDR3 sequence is 15 residues long. With 7 bases clipped from V and 8 bases from J, the junction kept 7 bases outside the gene matches. Germline assignment: CDR1 SNHLY and CDR2 FYNNEI. CDR3 coding DNA: TGTGCCAGCACCGGGGACAGGGGGTCCCATTCACCCCTCCACTTT. Its protein is CASTGDRGSHSPLHF.

The chain uses TRBV5-1 and TRBJ2-3; unclear D gene. Germline-derived CDR1 and CDR2 are SGHRS and YFSETQ. V was trimmed by 3 bases and J by 0 bases, leaving 14 bases between them. CDR3 length: 16 residues. This CDR3 reads CASSSVRFPSTDTQYF. The DNA for the CDR3 is TGCGCCAGCAGCTCGGTGAGATTTCCTAGCACAGATACGCAGTATTTT.

The V and J genes are TRBV19 and TRBJ1-6; D uncertain. This CDR3 contains 15 residues. CDR1 and CDR2 (germline): LNHDA, SQIVND (reference sequence). V was clipped by 4 bases and J by 9 bases, with 16 bases between them. The chain's CDR3 is CASSNAAELGSPLHF. Written as DNA, the CDR3 is TGTGCCAGTAGTAATGCGGCGGAATTGGGTTCACCCCTCCACTTT.

CDR3: CASSITPRRRSNEKLFF. The CDR3 coding sequence is TGTGCCAGCAGCATCACCCCGAGACGGAGAAGTAATGAAAAACTGTTTTTT. V gene TRBV7-2 combines with J gene TRBJ1-4; D gene ambiguous. The length of the CDR3 is 17 residues. CDR1 and CDR2 (germline): SGHTA, FQGNSA. V was pared by 5 bases and J by 4 bases, with 20 bases between.

V usage is TRBV10-3 and J usage is TRBJ1-6, with 10 bases lining up with TRBD1. After removal of 4 bases from V and 7 bases from J, the junction contained 1 base not matched to a gene. Germline assignment: CDR1 ENHRY and CDR2 SYGVKD. This CDR3 has 14 amino acids. In DNA form, the CDR3 reads TGTGCCATCAGTGGGGACAGGGGAAATTCACCCCTCCACTTT. It is translated as CAISGDRGNSPLHF.

This rearrangement joins TRBV19 to TRBJ1-5; 10 bases line up with TRBD1. This CDR3 has 16 amino acids. The junction had 6 bases not matched to a gene; V was cut back by 5 bases and J by 2 bases. The germline V gene has CDR1 LNHDA and CDR2 SQIVND (reference sequence). The CDR3 nucleotides are TGTGCCAGTAGTTTACGGACAGGGGGGGGCAATCAGCCCCAGCATTTT. Its translation is CASSLRTGGGNQPQHF.

The chain is built from TRBV28 and TRBJ2-7; perhaps TRBD2 as D (5 bases). This CDR3 spans 15 amino acids. The V gene lost 5 bases and the J gene lost 2 bases, with 16 bases spanning the gap. CDR1 and CDR2 (germline): MDHEN, SYDVKM. CDR3: CASSPRGPGAYEQYF. CDR3 coding DNA: TGTGCCAGCAGTCCTCGGGGTCCCGGGGCCTACGAGCAGTACTTC. Using reference TRBV28 and TRBJ2-7 for the parts outside the CDR3, the full variable domain is DVKVTQSSRYLVKRTGEKVFLECVQDMDHENMFWYRQDPGLGLRLIYFSYDVKMKEKGDIPEGYSVSREKKERFSLILESASTNQTSMYLCASSPRGPGAYEQYFGPGTRLTVT.

V usage is TRBV5-1 and J usage is TRBJ1-2; 8 bases align to TRBD1. J lost 5 bases, V lost 1 base, and 10 bases had no gene match. CDR1 is SGHRS and CDR2 is YFSETQ in the germline V gene. The CDR3 contains 16 residues. CDR3 DNA sequence: TGCGCCAGCAGCTTGTCTCCGGGACAGGCGATTTATGGCTACACCTTC. Translation gives CASSLSPGQAIYGYTF. Full variable domain (outside the CDR3, taken from reference TRBV5-1 and TRBJ1-2): KAGVTQTPRYLIKTRGQQVTLSCSPISGHRSVSWYQQTPGQGLQFLFEYFSETQRNKGNFPGRFSGRQFSNSRSEMNVSTLELGDSALYLCASSLSPGQAIYGYTFGSGTRLTVV.

The gene calls are TRBV25-1 and TRBJ2-5; tentatively, D is TRBD1 (6 bases). The CDR3 extends over 15 amino acids. V gave up 6 bases and J gave up 1 base, with 15 bases separating them. Germline V CDR1 and CDR2: MGHDK, SYGVNS. The CDR3 here is CASSSGTKIQETQYF. CDR3 nucleotide sequence: TGTGCCAGCAGCTCCGGGACAAAGATCCAAGAGACCCAGTACTTC.

The chain uses TRBV28 and TRBJ1-5; unclear D gene. The CDR3 spans 13 residues. V shed 3 bases and J shed 0 bases, with 3 bases lying between them. Per germline, CDR1 MDHEN and CDR2 SYDVKM. The CDR3 coding sequence is TGTGCCAGCAGTTTTTATAGCAATCAGCCCCAGCATTTT. Translating gives CASSFYSNQPQHF.

This chain joins TRBV11-2 and TRBJ1-5; D might be TRBD1 (5 bases). CDR3 size: 16 residues. Trimming removed 4 bases at V and 0 bases at J, with 13 bases between. Germline V lookup: CDR1 SGHAT, CDR2 FQNNGV. CDR3 coding DNA: TGTGCCAGCAGCTCTGGGGGGACGGATAGCAATCAGCCCCAGCATTTT. Its translation is CASSSGGTDSNQPQHF.